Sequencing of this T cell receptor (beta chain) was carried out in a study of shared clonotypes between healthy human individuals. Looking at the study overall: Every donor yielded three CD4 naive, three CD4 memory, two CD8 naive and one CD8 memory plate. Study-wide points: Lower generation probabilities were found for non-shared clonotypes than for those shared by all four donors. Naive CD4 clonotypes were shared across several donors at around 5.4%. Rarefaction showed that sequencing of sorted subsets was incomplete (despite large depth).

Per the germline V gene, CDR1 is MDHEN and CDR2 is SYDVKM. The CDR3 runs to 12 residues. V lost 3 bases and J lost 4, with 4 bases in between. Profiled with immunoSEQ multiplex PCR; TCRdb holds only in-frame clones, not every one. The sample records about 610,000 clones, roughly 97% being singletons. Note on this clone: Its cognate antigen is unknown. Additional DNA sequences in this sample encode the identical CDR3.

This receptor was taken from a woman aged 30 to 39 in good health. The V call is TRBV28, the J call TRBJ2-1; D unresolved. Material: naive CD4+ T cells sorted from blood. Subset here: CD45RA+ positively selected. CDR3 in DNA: TGTGCCAGCAGTTTGCTATACAATGAGCAGTTCTTC. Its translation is CASSLLYNEQFF.